This T cell receptor (beta chain) comes out of a study of T cells in localized non-small cell lung cancer. Only in-frame clones appear in the TCRdb table, and some are missing; sequencing was by immunoSEQ multiplex PCR. This sample has 19,000 or so clones; around 90% occur once, and the top ten carry 25% to 35%. In this sample, this clone turned up a few times. Its target is unknown. The CDR3 runs 15 residues. Unmatched junction bases numbered 7, after V lost 5 bases and J lost 2 bases. Germline V gives CDR1 MNHEY, CDR2 SMNVEV (reference sequence). Study-wide results and limits: Adjacent lung exhibited a median of 57 among the 100 most abundant tumor clones. Uninvolved adjacent lung showed peak T cell clonality, exceeding tumor.

The chain joins TRBV27 to TRBJ2-7, with 9 positions matching TRBD2. This clonotype originated in a male donor at least 60 years old with stage II lung adenocarcinoma. This sample comprised peripheral blood mononuclear cells, obtained before any cancer treatment. CDR3 in amino acids: CASSTQSGRTYEQYF. For the CDR3, the DNA is TGTGCCAGCAGTACCCAGAGCGGGAGGACCTACGAGCAGTACTTC.